The 5 T cell receptor beta chains presented below share a single source sample, sequenced in a study of blood T cell repertoires in COVID-19 (dated by TCRdb to the early 2020s). The library was produced with the immunoSEQ multiplex PCR assay. TCRdb limited this immuneACCESS table to in-frame rearrangements with V and J called. A share of clones is missing; checked studies link under half to unresolved V genes, and the rest is unexplained. A total of around 200,000 clones appear in this sample, about 86% of them only once. Approximately 4.7% of the sample lies in the top ten. Sequencing was done on a sample of peripheral blood. The receptors were gathered from a man in his fifties or sixties with active or convalescent COVID-19.

This sequence joins TRBV2 and TRBJ1-2; D gene uncertain. The CDR3 runs to 13 residues. Per germline, CDR1 SNHLY and CDR2 FYNNEI. Trimming cost V 5 bases and J 4 bases, with 11 bases left between them. The CDR3 region is CASSFAGSYGYTF. The DNA for the CDR3 is TGTGCCAGCAGTTTCGCAGGATCCTATGGCTACACCTTC.

Notes on this clone: Other DNA sequences in this sample translate to the same CDR3. This chain uses TRBV12-3 or TRBV12-4 with TRBJ1-5; D is possibly TRBD1 (5 bases). This CDR3 is 13 amino acids long. Between the trimmed V and J ends, which lost 3 bases and 7 bases, there was a span of 10 bases. The DNA for the CDR3 is TGTGCCAGCAGTTTGGGGGGGGGACAGCCCCAGCATTTT. As protein: CASSLGGGQPQHF.

In its sample, this clone was seen a few times. This rearrangement joins TRBV29-1 to TRBJ2-5; D is possibly TRBD2 (6 bases). V lost 4 bases and J 2 bases, leaving 17 bases between the germline ends. The CDR3 runs to 15 residues. Germline V gives CDR1 SQVTM, CDR2 ANQGSEA. CDR3 nucleotide sequence: TGCAGCGTTGGAGGAGGGCCTCACCCTCAAGAGACCCAGTACTTC. Protein product: CSVGGGPHPQETQYF.

The chain combines TRBV6-6 with TRBJ1-3, with D perhaps matching TRBD1 (6 bases). This CDR3 is built from 15 residues. CDR1 is MNHNY and CDR2 is SVGAGI in the germline V gene (reference sequence). The ends were cut back, 6 bases at V and 4 bases at J, with 16 bases in the middle. The CDR3 coding sequence is TGTGCCAGCAGGCCAATACAGGGAACAGGAAACACCATATATTTT. This encodes CASRPIQGTGNTIYF.

The chain employs TRBV4-2 and TRBJ2-7; D ambiguous. CDR1 and CDR2 (germline): LGHNA, YNFKEQ. The germline V and J ends were trimmed by 1 base and 5 bases, with 6 bases remaining between them. The CDR3 sequence is 12 residues long. The CDR3 sequence: CASSQALHEQYF. As DNA, the CDR3 is TGTGCCAGCAGCCAAGCTCTCCACGAGCAGTACTTC.